This T cell receptor beta chain was sequenced during a study of breast tumors, draining lymph nodes, adjacent tissues. This clonotype was recorded many times. Antigen: not known. Using its own MiXCR run on the multiplex PCR reads, TCRdb lists one record per CDR3 protein. The sample records about 230,000 distinct CDR3 sequences, about 32% being singletons. Samples came from axillary lymph nodes draining the breast cancer. Study-level results: Data fit most tumor T cells coming from lymph node, expanding in tumor. Data only fit, rather than demonstrated, lymph node origin of most tumor T cells.

The V gene's germline CDR1 is SGHDT and CDR2 YYEEEE. V lost 0 bases to trimming and J lost 6 bases; unmatched junction nucleotides: 11. The CDR3 is 17 residues long. The V call is TRBV5-6, the J call TRBJ2-2, with 7 bases lining up with TRBD2. The sequence was obtained from a female donor with breast cancer. Some clones in this sample may be carry-over from other donors' samples. Sample: axillary lymph node tissue. The CDR3 nucleotides are TGTGCCAGCAGCTTGGAGTGGGGAGCGGGGCCAGCCGGGGAGCTGTTTTTT. Encoded protein: CASSLEWGAGPAGELFF.